This T cell receptor beta chain was observed in a study of CD8+ T cells in alopecia areata. Treatment given: oral pan-JAK inhibitor, 5-10 mg twice daily. Study outcomes and limitations: Normal scalp showed lower clonality than lesional scalp, especially alopecia totalis/universalis.

This CDR3 contains 18 residues. V lost 4 bases to trimming and J lost 2 bases; unmatched junction nucleotides: 12. The V gene's germline CDR1 is LGHNA and CDR2 YSLEER. RNA was extracted and reverse transcribed into cDNA as the sequencing template. Method: immunoSEQ multiplex PCR; TCRdb's copy keeps in-frame clones and lacks some. Counted here are around 86,000 clones, around 71% occurring once; the ten biggest clones make up approximately 15%. This clone was observed once. Its antigen is not known. V gene TRBV4-3 combines with J gene TRBJ2-2, with 8 bases that match TRBD2. This TCR came from a human donor with alopecia areata. The specimen was CD8+ T cells sorted from blood, collected between weeks 43 and 45, from a patient treated with tofacitinib. CDR3 loop: CASSLHPGGGPNTGELFF. CDR3 in DNA: TGCGCCAGCAGCCTCCATCCCGGCGGGGGGCCAAACACCGGGGAGCTGTTTTTT.